These 16 T cell receptor beta chains were sequenced from one sample in a study of blood T cell repertoires in COVID-19. Profiled with immunoSEQ multiplex PCR; TCRdb holds only in-frame clones, not every one. The sample yields about 230,000 clones, 70% to 90% seen once. Sequencing was done on a sample of peripheral blood. The receptors stem from a man aged 35 to 55 with acute or convalescent COVID-19.

The V gene is TRBV7-3, the J gene TRBJ1-1; possible D gene TRBD1, 5 bases. V lost 0 bases and J 3 bases, leaving 8 bases between the germline ends. This CDR3 spans 14 amino acids. Germline loops: CDR1 SGHTA, CDR2 FQGTGA. CDR3 region: CASSLTLQDTEAFF. In nucleotides, the CDR3 is TGTGCCAGCAGCTTAACGCTACAGGACACTGAAGCTTTCTTT.

The chain employs TRBV27 and TRBJ2-7; 7 bases fit TRBD2. CDR1 MNHEY and CDR2 SMNVEV come from the germline V gene (reference sequence). CDR3 length: 14 amino acids. The junction had 7 bases not matched to a gene; V was cut back by 5 bases and J by 3 bases. The CDR3 spells CASSRGSSGYEQYF. CDR3 coding DNA: TGTGCCAGCAGTAGAGGGTCTAGCGGCTACGAGCAGTACTTC.

J is TRBJ1-2 and V is TRBV4-1; 7 bases line up with TRBD1. CDR1 and CDR2 from the germline V gene are MGHRA and YSYEKL. Trimming at V came to 1 base and at J to 7 bases, leaving 6 bases not matched to a gene. The CDR3 extends over 14 amino acids. The CDR3 sequence: CASSQVEGAGGYTF. CDR3 bases: TGCGCCAGCAGCCAAGTGGAGGGGGCAGGTGGCTACACCTTC.

This sequence joins TRBV5-4 and TRBJ1-2, with D perhaps TRBD1 (6 bases). This CDR3 is 16 amino acids long. Germline V gene lookup returns CDR1 SGHNT and CDR2 YYREEE (reference sequence). Trimming pared 4 bases from V and 0 bases from J, leaving 16 bases between. This chain's CDR3 is CASSHAGGLPNYGYTF. CDR3 DNA: TGTGCCAGCAGCCACGCGGGGGGCCTCCCTAACTATGGCTACACCTTC. The variable domain in full, completed from reference TRBV5-4 and TRBJ1-2, reads ETGVTQSPTHLIKTRGQQVTLRCSSQSGHNTVSWYQQALGQGPQFIFQYYREEENGRGNFPPRFSGLQFPNYSSELNVNALELDDSALYLCASSHAGGLPNYGYTFGSGTRLTVV.

This chain links TRBV6-5 with TRBJ1-2; D is perhaps TRBD1 (6 bases). Trimming removed 10 bases from V and 4 bases from J, with 13 bases in between. The CDR3 has 12 residues. The germline gives CDR1 MNHEY, CDR2 SVGAGI. CDR3 region: CANHDRLYGYTF. DNA for the CDR3: TGTGCCAATCACGACAGGCTCTATGGCTACACCTTC.

The table lists this clone with a count of one. This sequence joins TRBV7-9 and TRBJ2-5, with D possibly being TRBD1 (8 bases). Trimming cost V 3 bases and J 6 bases, with 20 bases left between them. CDR3 length: 16 amino acids. CDR1 is SEHNR, CDR2 FQNEAQ, per germline (reference sequence). The CDR3 protein is CASSFPRTGREKTQYF. CDR3 nucleotides: TGTGCCAGCAGCTTTCCCAGGACAGGGAGGGAGAAGACCCAGTACTTC.

The CDR3 reads CASSQGGRYEQYF. The CDR3 coding sequence is TGTGCCAGCAGCCAAGGGGGGAGGTACGAGCAGTACTTC. The V call is TRBV14, the J call TRBJ2-7; maybe TRBD2 (6 bases). Trimming stripped 1 base from V and 4 bases from J, with 8 bases between. The CDR3 consists of 13 residues. The V gene's germline CDR1 is SGHDN and CDR2 FVKESK.

The V gene is TRBV10-3, the J gene TRBJ2-1, with 9 nucleotides matching TRBD2. CDR1 ENHRY and CDR2 SYGVKD come from the germline V gene. Unmatched junction bases numbered 6, after V lost 5 bases and J lost 7 bases. There are 14 residues in the CDR3. The CDR3 sequence is CAISLAGEGNEQFF. The DNA of the CDR3 is TGTGCCATCAGTTTAGCGGGGGAGGGGAATGAGCAGTTCTTC.

The chain couples TRBV7-8 to TRBJ2-5, with 7 bases matching TRBD2. The CDR3 totals 11 residues. Germline lookup yields CDR1 SGHVS and CDR2 FQNEAQ. V gave up 6 bases and J gave up 5 bases; unmatched junction bases: 0. The CDR3 reads CASRGGETQYF. Here the CDR3 DNA reads TGTGCCAGCAGGGGGGGGGAGACCCAGTACTTC.

The CDR3: CASSSGASGLLSYEQYF. The CDR3 DNA is TGTGCCAGCAGCTCTGGGGCTAGCGGGTTACTCTCCTACGAGCAGTACTTC. This chain connects TRBV7-6 to TRBJ2-7; 8 positions match TRBD2. This CDR3 region has 17 residues. The V and J ends lost 4 bases and 0 bases, in that order; junction bases with no gene match: 11. Germline CDR1 is SGHVS and CDR2 is FNYEAQ.

The rearrangement joins TRBV6-5 to TRBJ2-1; no reliable D call. Germline V CDR1 and CDR2: MNHEY, SVGAGI. V lost 2 bases and J lost 2, with 4 bases in between. The CDR3 is 13 amino acids. As DNA, the CDR3 is TGTGCCAGCAGTTACCGCGCCTACAATGAGCAGTTCTTC. Translation: CASSYRAYNEQFF.

The rearrangement uses TRBV6-6 and TRBJ2-2; no firm D call. V lost 2 bases and J 0 bases, leaving 4 bases between the germline ends. Germline V gene sequence: CDR1 MNHNY, CDR2 SVGAGI (reference sequence). The CDR3 loop spans 14 amino acids. The CDR3 DNA reads TGTGCCAGCAGTTACGGGCCGAACACCGGGGAGCTGTTTTTT. This gives the protein CASSYGPNTGELFF.

The chain links TRBV28 to TRBJ2-7; perhaps TRBD2 as D (6 bases). CDR1 and CDR2 (germline): MDHEN, SYDVKM. CDR3 length: 15 residues. Trimming left V 6 bases short and J 0 bases short, with 15 bases between. The CDR3: CASSVARGRSYEQYF. The CDR3 DNA reads as TGTGCCAGCAGCGTTGCGCGGGGACGCTCCTACGAGCAGTACTTC.

This sequence joins TRBV5-1 and TRBJ1-1; 10 positions agree with TRBD1. This CDR3 comprises 16 residues. CDR1 SGHRS and CDR2 YFSETQ come from the germline V gene. V lost 3 bases to trimming and J lost 1 base; unmatched junction nucleotides: 6. The CDR3 protein is CASSWTGGTQNTEAFF. The CDR3 DNA reads as TGCGCCAGCAGCTGGACAGGGGGTACCCAGAACACTGAAGCTTTCTTT. Supplemented by reference TRBV5-1 and TRBJ1-1, the full variable domain reads KAGVTQTPRYLIKTRGQQVTLSCSPISGHRSVSWYQQTPGQGLQFLFEYFSETQRNKGNFPGRFSGRQFSNSRSEMNVSTLELGDSALYLCASSWTGGTQNTEAFFGQGTRLTVV.

This chain connects TRBV7-3 to TRBJ2-1; 7 positions match TRBD1. The V and J ends lost 2 bases and 4 bases, in that order; junction bases with no gene match: 2. Per germline, CDR1 SGHTA and CDR2 FQGTGA. The CDR3 consists of 14 residues. CDR3 nucleotides: TGTGCCAGCAGCTTAGGGACAGCTTACAATGAGCAGTTCTTC. The encoded protein is CASSLGTAYNEQFF.

The V call is TRBV27, the J call TRBJ2-1, with D maybe TRBD2 (5 bases). This CDR3 contains 16 residues. The germline V gene has CDR1 MNHEY and CDR2 SMNVEV (reference sequence). V lost 6 bases and J lost 8, with 23 bases in between. The CDR3 nucleotides are TGTGCCAGCAGCCGCAAGGGTGTGGGCGCCGGGGATGAGCAGTTCTTC. Translation gives CASSRKGVGAGDEQFF.